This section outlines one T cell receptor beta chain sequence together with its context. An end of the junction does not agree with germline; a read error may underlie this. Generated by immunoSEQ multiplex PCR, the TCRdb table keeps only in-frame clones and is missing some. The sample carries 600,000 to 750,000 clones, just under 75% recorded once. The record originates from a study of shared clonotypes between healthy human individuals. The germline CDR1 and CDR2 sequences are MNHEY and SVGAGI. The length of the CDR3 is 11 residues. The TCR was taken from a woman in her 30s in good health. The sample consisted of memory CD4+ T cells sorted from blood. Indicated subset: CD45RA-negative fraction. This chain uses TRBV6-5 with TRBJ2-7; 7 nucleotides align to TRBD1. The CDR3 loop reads CASSYGDSLVF. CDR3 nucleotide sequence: TGTGCCAGCAGTTACGGGGACAGTCTGGTCTTC.